Listed below are T cell receptor beta chains from one sample, sequenced in a study of shared clonotypes between healthy human individuals. Data came from immunoSEQ multiplex PCR; TCRdb stores just in-frame clones and leaves some out. The data show about 1,900,000 clones, about 95% seen once. The sample taken for sequencing was naive CD8+ T cells sorted from blood. These receptors were taken from a man younger than 30 in good health. Both conserved end residues are part of each CDR3. Each record gives: CDR3 DNA, CDR3 protein, D gene, clone size, J gene, V gene. The D gene is left open where the match is weak. The listing skips clone size in some rows; elsewhere it reads once, few, many or a size class.

CDR3nt: TGTGCCAGTAGTAGCCCCGAGGGGTGGACTGAAGCTTTCTTT
CDR3aa: CASSSPEGWTEAFF
d_gene: -
abundance: -
j_gene: TRBJ1-1
v_gene: TRBV19

CDR3nt: TGTGCCAGCAGTGAAGCGACAATCCAAGGCCCCGGGGAGCTGTTTTTT
CDR3aa: CASSEATIQGPGELFF
d_gene: -
abundance: -
j_gene: TRBJ2-2
v_gene: TRBV2

CDR3nt: TGCGCCAGCAGTGCCGGGACAGGGGGCAATCAGCCCCAGCATTTT
CDR3aa: CASSAGTGGNQPQHF
d_gene: TRBD1
abundance: few
j_gene: TRBJ1-5
v_gene: TRBV10-2

CDR3nt: TGTGCCAGTAGTATAGTCCGGGGCGGGGAAGAGACCCAGTACTTC
CDR3aa: CASSIVRGGEETQYF
d_gene: -
abundance: -
j_gene: TRBJ2-5
v_gene: TRBV19

CDR3nt: TGTGCCAGCAGTGAAGTTGGACTAGCGGGGGACACAGATACGCAGTATTTT
CDR3aa: CASSEVGLAGDTDTQYF
d_gene: TRBD2
abundance: -
j_gene: TRBJ2-3
v_gene: TRBV6-1

CDR3nt: TGTGCCAGCAGCCCCCTTCTCAAAAACATTCAGTACTTC
CDR3aa: CASSPLLKNIQYF
d_gene: -
abundance: -
j_gene: TRBJ2-4
v_gene: TRBV28

CDR3nt: TGCGCCAGCAGCCAAGACTCTAGCGGCGCCACGAACACCGGGGAGCTGTTTTTT
CDR3aa: CASSQDSSGATNTGELFF
d_gene: TRBD2
abundance: -
j_gene: TRBJ2-2
v_gene: TRBV4-1

CDR3nt: TGTGCCAGCAGCCTCGGGACGGATTCACCCCTCCACTTT
CDR3aa: CASSLGTDSPLHF
d_gene: -
abundance: -
j_gene: TRBJ1-6
v_gene: TRBV7-9

CDR3nt: TGTGCCAGCAGCTTAGGTAAGGGATTGGACGGGAGGGCCTACAATGAGCAGTTCTTC
CDR3aa: CASSLGKGLDGRAYNEQFF
d_gene: TRBD2
abundance: -
j_gene: TRBJ2-1
v_gene: TRBV7-9

CDR3nt: TGCGCCAGCAGCCAAGATCTGGGCCGGGAAGAGCAGTACTTC
CDR3aa: CASSQDLGREEQYF
d_gene: -
abundance: -
j_gene: TRBJ2-7
v_gene: TRBV4-3

CDR3nt: TGTGCCAGTAGGGGACAGTCTTATAATGAGCAGTTCTTC
CDR3aa: CASRGQSYNEQFF
d_gene: TRBD1
abundance: -
j_gene: TRBJ2-1
v_gene: TRBV19

CDR3nt: TGTGCCAGCAGCTCTGATCTCTGGCTAGCGGGAGTTGCAGATACGCAGTATTTT
CDR3aa: CASSSDLWLAGVADTQYF
d_gene: TRBD2
abundance: -
j_gene: TRBJ2-3
v_gene: TRBV7-9

CDR3nt: TGTGCCAGCAGTCCTGGATTCCAAGAGACCCAGTACTTC
CDR3aa: CASSPGFQETQYF
d_gene: -
abundance: -
j_gene: TRBJ2-5
v_gene: TRBV14

CDR3nt: TGTGCCAGCAGTGCGGGACTAGCGGGGTACAATGAGCAGTTCTTC
CDR3aa: CASSAGLAGYNEQFF
d_gene: TRBD2
abundance: -
j_gene: TRBJ2-1
v_gene: TRBV6-5

CDR3nt: TGTGCCAGCAGTTTAGGGACAGACTATGGCTACACCTTC
CDR3aa: CASSLGTDYGYTF
d_gene: TRBD1
abundance: once
j_gene: TRBJ1-2
v_gene: TRBV27

CDR3nt: TGTGCCAGCAGCCTTATAGCGGGGGCCTTCACCGGGGAGCTGTTTTTT
CDR3aa: CASSLIAGAFTGELFF
d_gene: TRBD2
abundance: -
j_gene: TRBJ2-2
v_gene: TRBV27

CDR3nt: TGCGCCAGCAGCTCGCACAGGGAGAGAGACGACGAGCAGTACTTC
CDR3aa: CASSSHRERDDEQYF
d_gene: -
abundance: -
j_gene: TRBJ2-7
v_gene: TRBV5-1

CDR3nt: TGTGCCAGCAGCCAGGACTCTGGACAGAGAAGGGCAGATACGCAGTATTTT
CDR3aa: CASSQDSGQRRADTQYF
d_gene: -
abundance: -
j_gene: TRBJ2-3
v_gene: TRBV4-2

CDR3nt: TGTGCCAGCAGCTTAGTGATGGGAGGGGAAGAGACCCAGTACTTC
CDR3aa: CASSLVMGGEETQYF
d_gene: TRBD2
abundance: -
j_gene: TRBJ2-5
v_gene: TRBV11-2

CDR3nt: TGTGCCAGCAGCTTAGACAGGGGAATGGTCTCCTACGAGCAGTACTTC
CDR3aa: CASSLDRGMVSYEQYF
d_gene: TRBD1
abundance: -
j_gene: TRBJ2-7
v_gene: TRBV7-8

CDR3nt: TGCGCCAGCAGCCACAAAAGAGTGGGGGGTGGCTACACCTTC
CDR3aa: CASSHKRVGGGYTF
d_gene: -
abundance: -
j_gene: TRBJ1-2
v_gene: TRBV23-1

CDR3nt: TGTGCCAGCAGTGTCCGGGGGCCCAATGAGCAGTTCTTC
CDR3aa: CASSVRGPNEQFF
d_gene: -
abundance: -
j_gene: TRBJ2-1
v_gene: TRBV27

CDR3nt: TGTGCCAGCAGTCCTAATTCGGCAGCTATTACACCCTACGAGCAGTACTTC
CDR3aa: CASSPNSAAITPYEQYF
d_gene: -
abundance: -
j_gene: TRBJ2-7
v_gene: TRBV27

CDR3nt: TGTGCCAGCAGCTTTCTTTACGGGGAGCTGTTTTTT
CDR3aa: CASSFLYGELFF
d_gene: -
abundance: -
j_gene: TRBJ2-2
v_gene: TRBV5-4

CDR3nt: TGTGCCAGCAGTTTCCCTCTGCGAAGGGACACCTACGCTGAGAACACCGGGGAGCTGTTTTTT
CDR3aa: CASSFPLRRDTYAENTGELFF
d_gene: -
abundance: -
j_gene: TRBJ2-2
v_gene: TRBV28

CDR3nt: TGTGCCAGCGACGGAAGGGCTGGAAACACCATATATTTT
CDR3aa: CASDGRAGNTIYF
d_gene: -
abundance: -
j_gene: TRBJ1-3
v_gene: TRBV7-9

CDR3nt: TGTGCCATCAGGGCAGAAACTTCCTACGAGCAGTACTTC
CDR3aa: CAIRAETSYEQYF
d_gene: -
abundance: -
j_gene: TRBJ2-7
v_gene: TRBV10-3

CDR3nt: TGTGCCAGCAGTTTAGGACAGGGTGGGTACGAGCAGTACTTC
CDR3aa: CASSLGQGGYEQYF
d_gene: TRBD1
abundance: -
j_gene: TRBJ2-7
v_gene: TRBV28

CDR3nt: TGTGCCAGCAGTGAAGCAGGGGGGGCAGAGCGAATAACGGCTTTCTTT
CDR3aa: CASSEAGGAERITAFF
d_gene: -
abundance: -
j_gene: TRBJ1-1
v_gene: TRBV2

CDR3nt: TGTGCCAGCAGTTACTCTTCCTCCTACGAGCAGTACTTC
CDR3aa: CASSYSSSYEQYF
d_gene: -
abundance: -
j_gene: TRBJ2-7
v_gene: TRBV6-5